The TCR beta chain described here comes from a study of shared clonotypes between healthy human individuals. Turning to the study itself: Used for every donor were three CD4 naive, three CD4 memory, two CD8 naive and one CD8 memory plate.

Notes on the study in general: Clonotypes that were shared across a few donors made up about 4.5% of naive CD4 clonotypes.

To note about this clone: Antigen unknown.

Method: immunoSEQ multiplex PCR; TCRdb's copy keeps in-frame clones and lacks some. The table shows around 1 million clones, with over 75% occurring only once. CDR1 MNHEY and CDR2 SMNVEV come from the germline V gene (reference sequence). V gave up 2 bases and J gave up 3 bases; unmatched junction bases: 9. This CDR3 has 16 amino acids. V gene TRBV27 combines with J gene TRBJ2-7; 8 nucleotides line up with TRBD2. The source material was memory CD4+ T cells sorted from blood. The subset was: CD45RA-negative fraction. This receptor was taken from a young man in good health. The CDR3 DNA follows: TGTGCCAGCAGTTTAAGGGGGACTAGAGCAGACTACGAGCAGTACTTC. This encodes CASSLRGTRADYEQYF.